Reported below is one TCR beta chain. CDR1 LNHDA and CDR2 SQIVND come from the germline V gene (reference sequence). The CDR3 sequence is 15 residues long. V shed 5 bases and J 4 bases; nucleotides not matched to a gene: 6. This entry comes from a study of blood T cell repertoires in COVID-19. In the study overall: Sites across the United States, Italy and Spain contributed samples from acute and convalescent COVID-19.

Those enrolled in Seattle joined during active infection and were followed longitudinally afterward. In the source study's methods: Estimates of nucleated cell counts were drawn from the amplification of reference gene primers. Clones were read by immunoSEQ multiplex PCR, and TCRdb kept only the in-frame ones, dropping some. From that table come the V and J calls and clone size; the DNA was used to work out D and trimming. The table shows a few hundred thousand clones, with 91% occurring only once. The receptor was derived from a person aged 18-29 years with COVID-19, enrolled during active disease. This chain links TRBV19 with TRBJ2-2, with 8 bases lining up with TRBD1. Source material: peripheral blood. The CDR3 bases are TGTGCCAGTAGTCCGGACAGGGTCTCCACCGGGGAGCTGTTTTTT. Residues: CASSPDRVSTGELFF.